The 12 T cell receptor beta chains below all came from one sample that was sequenced in a study of blood T cell repertoires in COVID-19. Clones were read by immunoSEQ multiplex PCR, and TCRdb kept only the in-frame ones, dropping some. The sample lists about 140,000 clones, about four fifths seen once, with 8% in the top ten. The sample consisted of peripheral blood. These receptors were taken from a human donor in a cohort sampled during active COVID-19.

The chain has TRBV7-9 and TRBJ2-4; 7 nucleotides line up with TRBD2. Germline V gene lookup returns CDR1 SEHNR and CDR2 FQNEAQ (reference sequence). V shed 3 bases, J shed 5 bases, and the junction held 7 bases outside the gene matches. This CDR3 spans 15 amino acids. In DNA, the CDR3 is TGTGCCAGCAGCTTTGAGCGGGGCTTCCAAAACATTCAGTACTTC. Its translation: CASSFERGFQNIQYF.

The chain recombines TRBV2 with TRBJ2-2; no clear D gene. The CDR3 is made up of 15 amino acids. The germline V gene has CDR1 SNHLY and CDR2 FYNNEI. Deletions cut 0 bases from V and 1 base from J, with 6 bases between. The CDR3 nucleotides read TGTGCCAGCAGTGAAGCTAGAGGGAACACCGGGGAGCTGTTTTTT. Protein: CASSEARGNTGELFF.

The genes are TRBV7-8 and TRBJ1-4, with a weak D call TRBD1 (5 bases). V gave up 5 bases and J gave up 8 bases, with 9 bases separating them. The CDR3 contains 12 residues. Germline V gives CDR1 SGHVS, CDR2 FQNEAQ. CDR3 sequence reads: CASSLWGEKLFF. The CDR3 bases are TGTGCCAGCAGCCTATGGGGCGAAAAACTGTTTTTT.

The chain has TRBV5-8 and TRBJ2-3, with D perhaps TRBD1 (7 bases). The CDR3 runs to 13 residues. Germline CDR1 and CDR2: SGHTS and YDEGEE. The germline V and J ends were trimmed by 3 bases and 4 bases, with 9 bases remaining between them. CDR3: CASSSRGADTQYF. CDR3 DNA sequence: TGTGCCAGCAGCTCCAGGGGGGCAGATACGCAGTATTTT.

This chain joins TRBV2 and TRBJ1-1, with 7 nucleotides matching TRBD1. This CDR3 is built from 16 residues. The germline V gene encodes CDR1 SNHLY and CDR2 FYNNEI. With 7 bases clipped from V and 5 bases from J, the junction kept 16 bases outside the gene matches. This chain's CDR3 is CASTPRQGSVSTEAFF. The CDR3 nucleotides read TGTGCCAGCACCCCCCGACAGGGTTCGGTTAGTACTGAAGCTTTCTTT.

The chain recombines TRBV6-5 with TRBJ1-1, with D perhaps TRBD1 (5 bases). The CDR3 is 13 amino acids. From germline, CDR1 is MNHEY and CDR2 SVGAGI. The ends were cut back, 9 bases at V and 0 bases at J, with 11 bases in the middle. The CDR3 loop reads CASKTALNTEAFF. Here the CDR3 DNA reads TGTGCCAGTAAGACAGCACTGAACACTGAAGCTTTCTTT.

The chain is built from TRBV10-3 and TRBJ2-5; 7 positions match TRBD1. CDR3 length: 14 residues. V lost 4 bases, J lost 5 bases, and 7 bases stayed unmatched. The germline CDR1 and CDR2 sequences are ENHRY and SYGVKD. For the CDR3, the DNA is TGTGCCATCAGTGTTGGGACAGAGGGGGAGACCCAGTACTTC. It translates to CAISVGTEGETQYF.

This sequence joins TRBV15 and TRBJ2-3, with 7 bases lining up with TRBD2. The trim removed 1 base at V and 0 bases at J, leaving 4 bases unmatched. CDR3 length: 16 residues. The V gene's germline CDR1 is LNHNV and CDR2 YYDKDF (reference sequence). CDR3 sequence: CATSRGGSGSTDTQYF. The CDR3 region has the DNA TGTGCCACCAGCAGAGGTGGTAGCGGGAGCACAGATACGCAGTATTTT.

The rearrangement links TRBV25-1 to TRBJ1-3, with TRBD1 matching over 8 bases. Germline-derived CDR1 and CDR2 are MGHDK and SYGVNS. This CDR3 is built from 15 residues. J was trimmed by 4 bases and V by 1 base; bases with no gene match: 3. The DNA of the CDR3 is TGTGCCAGCAGTGAATCCAGGACAGGGGGAAACACCATATATTTT. Translation: CASSESRTGGNTIYF.

Regarding this clone: This sample also contains other DNA sequences that code for the same CDR3. In nucleotides, the CDR3 is TGTGCCAGCTCCCCTGGACTCTACAATGAGCAGTTCTTC. Residues: CASSPGLYNEQFF. The rearrangement links TRBV18 to TRBJ2-1; a weak D match, TRBD2 (5 bases). With 6 bases removed from V and 3 bases from J, the gap between germline ends came to 9 bases. This CDR3 is built from 13 residues. Germline values: CDR1 KGHSH, CDR2 LQKENI.

The J gene is TRBJ1-5, the V gene TRBV19, with a tentative D call TRBD1 (5 bases). Germline values: CDR1 LNHDA, CDR2 SQIVND (reference sequence). Trimming removed 3 bases at V and 1 base at J, with 13 bases between. The CDR3 consists of 16 residues. The CDR3 is CASSIAPPGSNQPQHF. The CDR3 DNA is TGTGCCAGTAGTATCGCGCCCCCAGGGAGCAATCAGCCCCAGCATTTT.

The chain joins TRBV3-1 (or the pseudogene TRBV3-2) to TRBJ1-2; TRBD1 matches 8 bases. CDR3 length: 13 residues. Unmatched junction bases numbered 6, after V lost 2 bases and J lost 10 bases. Germline-derived CDR1 and CDR2 are LGHDT and YNNKEL (reference sequence). The CDR3 region is CASSQSPGGPYTF. CDR3 DNA: TGTGCCAGCAGCCAAAGTCCAGGGGGCCCCTACACCTTC.